These 24 T cell receptor beta chains were sequenced from one sample in a study of monozygotic twins with cystic fibrosis. Some clones are missing from TCRdb's copy, which holds only in-frame ones; the method was immunoSEQ multiplex PCR. This sample yields 35,000 or so clones, of which about 80% are seen a single time; roughly 1.5% belongs to the top ten. The sample was blood. Source of these receptors: a girl aged 2 to 9 with cystic fibrosis.

V is TRBV6-1 and J is TRBJ1-5, with 8 nucleotides matching TRBD1. Per the germline V gene, CDR1 is MNHNS and CDR2 is SASEGT. The CDR3 spans 13 residues. Trimming removed 7 bases from V and 11 bases from J; junction bases left unmatched: 10. CDR3 residues: CASTDREGRAQHF. DNA of the CDR3: TGTGCCAGCACGGACAGGGAGGGGCGGGCCCAGCATTTT.

The chain employs TRBV25-1 and TRBJ1-6, with 10 bases fitting TRBD1. With 4 bases clipped from V and 7 bases from J, the junction kept 4 bases outside the gene matches. CDR1 is MGHDK, CDR2 SYGVNS, per germline. The length of the CDR3 is 15 residues. Written as DNA, the CDR3 is TGTGCCAGCAGTGCCCGGACAGGGGGGAATTCACCCCTCCACTTT. Its translation: CASSARTGGNSPLHF.

The CDR3 DNA reads as TGTGCCATCAGCCGCCGGGACAGATATAGCAATCAGCCCCAGCATTTT. It is translated as CAISRRDRYSNQPQHF. The rearrangement uses TRBV10-3 and TRBJ1-5; 7 nucleotides align to TRBD1. The CDR3 length is 16 residues. In germline, CDR1 is ENHRY, CDR2 SYGVKD. Unmatched junction bases numbered 8, after V lost 6 bases and J lost 0 bases.

This clone was counted a few times. V and J are TRBV30 and TRBJ1-4, with D hard to call. CDR3 length equals 13 residues. From germline, CDR1 is GTSNPN and CDR2 SVGIG (reference sequence). Trimming shortened V by 0 bases and J by 2 bases, and 4 bases separated the two germline ends. Here the CDR3 reads CAWSVRTNEKLFF. The CDR3 DNA is TGTGCCTGGAGTGTTCGGACTAATGAAAAACTGTTTTTT.

The chain is built from TRBV7-9 and TRBJ1-3; TRBD1 matches 9 bases. The germline CDR1 and CDR2 sequences are SEHNR and FQNEAQ (reference sequence). The CDR3 length is 17 residues. V was clipped by 3 bases and J by 0 bases; unmatched bases: 6. The chain's CDR3 is CASSFHDRGYSGNTIYF. The CDR3 DNA reads TGTGCCAGCAGCTTTCATGACAGGGGGTACTCTGGAAACACCATATATTTT.

The chain employs TRBV5-5 and TRBJ2-7, with D tentatively TRBD1 (6 bases). This CDR3 is built from 13 residues. Per the germline V gene, CDR1 is SGHKS and CDR2 is YYEKEE (reference sequence). The V gene lost 5 bases and the J gene lost 1 base, with 10 bases spanning the gap. CDR3 amino acids: CASRNTGSYEQYF. DNA of the CDR3: TGTGCCAGCAGAAATACAGGGTCCTACGAGCAGTACTTC.

The chain uses TRBV7-2 and TRBJ2-7; 7 bases match TRBD2. CDR1 is SGHTA, CDR2 FQGNSA, per germline. The CDR3 covers 14 residues. The J segment lost 2 bases and the V segment lost 7 bases, leaving 8 bases of the junction unmatched. The CDR3 coding sequence is TGTGCCAGCACGATCCAGGGAGGGCCCTACGAGCAGTACTTC. Translation gives CASTIQGGPYEQYF.

This clone was counted only a few times. This rearrangement joins TRBV7-3 to TRBJ1-2, with 10 bases aligning to TRBD1. This CDR3 is built from 11 residues. The germline gives CDR1 SGHTA, CDR2 FQGTGA. The ends lost 8 bases at V and 10 bases at J; junction bases unmatched: 4. The CDR3 DNA sequence: TGTGCCAGCGGGACAGGGGAGGTCTACACCTTC. This codes for CASGTGEVYTF. Full variable domain (rest looked up from reference TRBV7-3 and TRBJ1-2): GAGVSQTPSNKVTEKGKYVELRCDPISGHTALYWYRQSLGQGPEFLIYFQGTGAADDSGLPNDRFFAVRPEGSVSTLKIQRTERGDSAVYLCASGTGEVYTFGSGTRLTVV.

This clone was observed a single time. The V call is TRBV19, the J call TRBJ1-5; 8 nucleotides align to TRBD1. Germline trimming cut 5 bases from V and 6 bases from J; bases unmatched to any gene: 6. Per germline, CDR1 LNHDA and CDR2 SQIVND (reference sequence). The CDR3 loop spans 14 amino acids. The CDR3 loop reads CASSRGQGIQPQHF. CDR3 nucleotide sequence: TGTGCCAGTAGTCGTGGACAGGGTATTCAGCCCCAGCATTTT.

The chain combines TRBV27 with TRBJ1-2, with D possibly TRBD1 on 5 matching bases. Per germline, CDR1 MNHEY and CDR2 SMNVEV (reference sequence). The length of the CDR3 is 13 residues. The ends were cut back, 2 bases at V and 5 bases at J, with 9 bases in the middle. CDR3 amino acids: CASSLDGAYGYTF. The CDR3 coding sequence is TGTGCCAGCAGTTTAGACGGGGCTTATGGCTACACCTTC.

This chain joins TRBV29-1 and TRBJ2-5; possible D gene TRBD1, 5 bases. Trimming left V 7 bases short and J 5 bases short, with 20 bases between. Germline CDR1 SQVTM, CDR2 ANQGSEA. CDR3 length equals 14 residues. CDR3 DNA: TGCAGCGCCCCCGGGCCCAGGGTCGGGGAGACCCAGTACTTC. As protein: CSAPGPRVGETQYF.

The rearrangement uses TRBV6-6 and TRBJ2-5, with D perhaps assigned TRBD1 or TRBD2 (6 bases each). V lost 0 bases, J lost 5 bases, and 16 bases lay in between. The CDR3 is made up of 16 amino acids. CDR1 MNHNY and CDR2 SVGAGI come from the germline V gene (reference sequence). For the CDR3, the DNA is TGTGCCAGCAGTTACTCGCCGGGGGCCGGTTCCGAGACCCAGTACTTC. Its translation: CASSYSPGAGSETQYF.

The chain carries TRBV27 and TRBJ2-5; 7 positions agree with TRBD1. V lost 10 bases, J lost 4 bases, and 6 bases stayed unmatched. Germline V gene lookup returns CDR1 MNHEY and CDR2 SMNVEV (reference sequence). This CDR3 spans 12 amino acids. CDR3 sequence: CATTDRLETQYF. CDR3 nucleotides: TGTGCCACCACGGACAGGCTAGAGACCCAGTACTTC.

This chain uses TRBV15 with TRBJ1-5; a possible D gene is TRBD1 (6 bases). CDR1 and CDR2 (germline): LNHNV, YYDKDF (reference sequence). The CDR3 length is 18 residues. Trimming removed 1 base from V and 0 bases from J, with 16 bases in between. The CDR3 reads CATSRVRVTGHSNQPQHF. In DNA form, the CDR3 reads TGTGCCACCAGCAGAGTTCGAGTGACAGGCCATAGCAATCAGCCCCAGCATTTT.

The rearrangement links TRBV30 to TRBJ2-5; TRBD1 is a possible D gene (6 bases). V was trimmed by 0 bases and J by 4 bases, leaving 12 bases between them. The CDR3 is made up of 14 amino acids. The germline gives CDR1 GTSNPN, CDR2 SVGIG (reference sequence). The DNA for the CDR3 is TGTGCCTGGAGTGTACGGCAGGGGTTAGAGACCCAGTACTTC. Translated: CAWSVRQGLETQYF.

The chain couples TRBV19 to TRBJ2-7, with D uncertain. Germline CDR1 LNHDA, CDR2 SQIVND (reference sequence). The CDR3 sequence is 11 residues long. V gave up 5 bases and J gave up 3 bases, with 5 bases separating them. The CDR3 reads CASSSRYEQYF. The CDR3 bases are TGTGCCAGTAGTTCCCGCTACGAGCAGTACTTC. The complete variable domain, with remaining parts taken from reference TRBV19 and TRBJ2-7, reads DGGITQSPKYLFRKEGQNVTLSCEQNLNHDAMYWYRQDPGQGLRLIYYSQIVNDFQKGDIAEGYSVSREKKESFPLTVTSAQKNPTAFYLCASSSRYEQYFGPGTRLTVT.

The chain has TRBV4-3 and TRBJ2-1; D may be TRBD2 (5 bases). Germline CDR1 LGHNA, CDR2 YSLEER. This CDR3 comprises 17 residues. The ends were cut back, 0 bases at V and 0 bases at J, with 12 bases in the middle. CDR3 amino acids: CASSQDRMGSSYNEQFF. CDR3 nucleotide sequence: TGCGCCAGCAGCCAAGATCGGATGGGGAGCTCCTACAATGAGCAGTTCTTC.

CDR3 nucleotides: TGCGCCAGCAGTGAACTCTACGAGCAGTACTTC. As protein: CASSELYEQYF. The rearrangement joins TRBV10-2 to TRBJ2-7; D remains ambiguous. Germline V CDR1 and CDR2: WSHSY, SAAADI. V was trimmed by 3 bases and J by 3 bases, leaving 3 bases between them. CDR3 length: 11 amino acids.

This clone was seen only once. V usage is TRBV7-9 and J usage is TRBJ1-3; possibly TRBD1 for D (6 bases). The CDR3 has 14 residues. Trimming took 4 bases from V and 3 from J, leaving 10 bases between them. Germline V lookup: CDR1 SEHNR, CDR2 FQNEAQ (reference sequence). CDR3 residues: CASSSVTGGNTIYF. The CDR3, as DNA: TGTGCCAGCAGCTCTGTGACAGGTGGAAACACCATATATTTT.

The chain joins TRBV7-6 to TRBJ1-5; no clear D. Per germline, CDR1 SGHVS and CDR2 FNYEAQ. Trimming took 0 bases from V and 2 from J, leaving 8 bases between them. The CDR3 loop spans 15 amino acids. CDR3 amino acids: CASSLAGKGNQPQHF. CDR3 nucleotide sequence: TGTGCCAGCAGCTTAGCAGGGAAGGGCAATCAGCCCCAGCATTTT. Looking up the rest from reference TRBV7-6 and TRBJ1-5 gives the full variable domain: GAGVSQSPRYKVTKRGQDVALRCDPISGHVSLYWYRQALGQGPEFLTYFNYEAQQDKSGLPNDRFSAERPEGSISTLTIQRTEQRDSAMYRCASSLAGKGNQPQHFGDGTRLSIL.

The rearrangement links TRBV13 to TRBJ1-1; 8 bases agree with TRBD1. The germline gives CDR1 PRHDT, CDR2 FYEKMQ (reference sequence). This CDR3 spans 14 amino acids. V trimming: 3 bases; J trimming: 4 bases; junction bases outside the gene matches: 4. The CDR3 reads CASSLDRAITEAFF. The CDR3 DNA is TGTGCCAGCAGCTTGGACAGGGCTATCACTGAAGCTTTCTTT. The full variable domain, rest sourced from reference TRBV13 and TRBJ1-1, is AAGVIQSPRHLIKEKRETATLKCYPIPRHDTVYWYQQGPGQDPQFLISFYEKMQSDKGSIPDRFSAQQFSDYHSELNMSSLELGDSALYFCASSLDRAITEAFFGQGTRLTVV.

The rearrangement links TRBV4-3 to TRBJ2-7; D is unclear. The CDR3 consists of 14 residues. V lost 1 base, J lost 10 bases, and 17 bases lay in between. CDR1 is LGHNA, CDR2 YSLEER, per germline. In DNA, the CDR3 is TGCGCCAGCAGCCAAGGGCTAGGTATACGGCCACAGTACTTC. It codes for CASSQGLGIRPQYF.

This clone appeared once. The V call is TRBV4-2, the J call TRBJ2-5; 10 bases match TRBD2. V shed 4 bases, J shed 5 bases, and the junction held 10 bases outside the gene matches. This CDR3 is 16 amino acids long. Per the germline V gene, CDR1 is LGHNA and CDR2 is YNFKEQ. CDR3 nucleotides: TGTGCCAGCAGCCCCCTGTTAGCGGGGGGAGGGGAGACCCAGTACTTC. As protein: CASSPLLAGGGETQYF.

The rearrangement links TRBV5-1 to TRBJ2-7, with TRBD2 matching 9 bases. This CDR3 spans 13 amino acids. Germline CDR1 SGHRS, CDR2 YFSETQ. The V gene end was trimmed by 4 bases and the J gene end by 7 bases; junction bases not matched to a gene: 6. The CDR3 region has the DNA TGCGCCAGCAGCCTAGCGGGGCTGGGGGAGCAGTACTTC. Protein sequence: CASSLAGLGEQYF.